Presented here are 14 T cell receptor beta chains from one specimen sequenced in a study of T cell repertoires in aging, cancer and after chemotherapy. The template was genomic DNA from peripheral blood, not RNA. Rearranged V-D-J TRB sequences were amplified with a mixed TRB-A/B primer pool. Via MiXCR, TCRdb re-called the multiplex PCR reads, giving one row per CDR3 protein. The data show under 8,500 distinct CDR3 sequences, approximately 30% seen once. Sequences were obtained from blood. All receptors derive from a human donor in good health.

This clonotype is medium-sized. The CDR3 DNA reads TGCAGCGTGTTACACGGGTTGATGGAGACCCAGTACTTC. It yields the protein CSVLHGLMETQYF. V usage is TRBV29-1 and J usage is TRBJ2-5; D gene unclear. In germline, CDR1 is SQVTM, CDR2 ANQGSEA. V was clipped by 6 bases and J by 5 bases, with 16 bases between them. The length of the CDR3 is 13 residues.

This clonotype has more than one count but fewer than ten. CDR3 protein: CASSYPHTQGAAEAFF. The CDR3 DNA reads as TGTGCCAGCAGTTACCCCCACACACAGGGGGCCGCTGAAGCTTTCTTT. The genes are TRBV6-5 and TRBJ1-1; 9 bases are a match to TRBD1. Germline values: CDR1 MNHEY, CDR2 SVGAGI. With 2 bases clipped from V and 6 bases from J, the junction kept 10 bases outside the gene matches. The CDR3 loop spans 16 amino acids.

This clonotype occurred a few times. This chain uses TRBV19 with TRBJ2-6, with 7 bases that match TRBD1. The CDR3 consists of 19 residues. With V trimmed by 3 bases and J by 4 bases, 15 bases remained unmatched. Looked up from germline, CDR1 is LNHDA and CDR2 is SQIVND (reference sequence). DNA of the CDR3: TGTGCCAGTAGTATCCTGCCGGGACAGCTCCTCCGAGGGGCCAACGTCCTGACTTTC. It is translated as CASSILPGQLLRGANVLTF.

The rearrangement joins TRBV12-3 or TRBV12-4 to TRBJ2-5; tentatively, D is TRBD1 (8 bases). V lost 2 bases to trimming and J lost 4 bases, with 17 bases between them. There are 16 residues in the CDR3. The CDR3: CASSLSSGGGGETQYF. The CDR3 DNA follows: TGTGCCAGCAGTTTATCGTCAGGGGGCGGGGGAGAGACCCAGTACTTC.

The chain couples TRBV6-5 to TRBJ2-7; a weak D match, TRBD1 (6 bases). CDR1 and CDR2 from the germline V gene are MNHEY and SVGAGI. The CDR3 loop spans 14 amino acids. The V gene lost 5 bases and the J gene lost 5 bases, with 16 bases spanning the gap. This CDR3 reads CASSANRVVDEQYF. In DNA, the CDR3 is TGTGCCAGCAGTGCTAACAGGGTCGTTGACGAGCAGTACTTC.

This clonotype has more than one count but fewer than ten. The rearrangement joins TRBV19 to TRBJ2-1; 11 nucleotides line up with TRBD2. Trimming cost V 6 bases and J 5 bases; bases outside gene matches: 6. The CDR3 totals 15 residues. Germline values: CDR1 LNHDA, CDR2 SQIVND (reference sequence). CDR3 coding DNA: TGTGCCAGTAGGCTCCTAGCGGGGGGCAACAATGAGCAGTTCTTC. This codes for CASRLLAGGNNEQFF.

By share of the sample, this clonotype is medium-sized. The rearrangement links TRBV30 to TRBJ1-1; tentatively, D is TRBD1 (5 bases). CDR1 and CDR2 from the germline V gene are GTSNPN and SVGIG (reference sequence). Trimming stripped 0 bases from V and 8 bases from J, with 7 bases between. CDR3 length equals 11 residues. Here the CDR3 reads CAWSVNREAFF. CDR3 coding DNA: TGTGCCTGGAGTGTTAACAGGGAAGCTTTCTTT. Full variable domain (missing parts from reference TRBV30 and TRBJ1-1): SQTIHQWPATLVQPVGSPLSLECTVEGTSNPNLYWYRQAAGRGLQLLFYSVGIGQISSEVPQNLSASRPQDRQFILSSKKLLLSDSGFYLCAWSVNREAFFGQGTRLTVV.

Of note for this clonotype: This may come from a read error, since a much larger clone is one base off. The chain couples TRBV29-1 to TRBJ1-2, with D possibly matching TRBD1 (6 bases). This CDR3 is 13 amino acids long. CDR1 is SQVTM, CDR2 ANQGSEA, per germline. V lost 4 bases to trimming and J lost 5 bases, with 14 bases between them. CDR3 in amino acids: CSVGGGEAYGYTF. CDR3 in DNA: TGCAGCGTTGGAGGGGGGGAAGCTTATGGCTACACCTTC.

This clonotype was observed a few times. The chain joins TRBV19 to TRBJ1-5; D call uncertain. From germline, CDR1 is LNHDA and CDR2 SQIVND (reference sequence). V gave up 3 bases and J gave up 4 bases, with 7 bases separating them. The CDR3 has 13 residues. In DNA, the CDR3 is TGTGCCAGTAGTATGCGAGAGAATCAGCCCCAGCATTTT. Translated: CASSMRENQPQHF.

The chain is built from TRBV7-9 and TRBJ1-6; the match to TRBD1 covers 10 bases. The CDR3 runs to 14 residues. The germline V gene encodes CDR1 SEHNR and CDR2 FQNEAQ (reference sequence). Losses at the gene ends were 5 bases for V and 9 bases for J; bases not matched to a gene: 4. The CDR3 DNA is TGTGCCAGCAGCCCTCGGACAGGGGGTTCACCCCTCCACTTT. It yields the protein CASSPRTGGSPLHF.

For the CDR3, the DNA is TGTGCCAGCAGTGTGGTAGGGGAAAAACTGTTTTTT. It yields the protein CASSVVGEKLFF. The rearrangement links TRBV6-1 to TRBJ1-4; D unclear. The V and J ends lost 4 bases and 8 bases respectively, with 8 bases between them. Germline V gene sequence: CDR1 MNHNS, CDR2 SASEGT. CDR3 size: 12 residues.

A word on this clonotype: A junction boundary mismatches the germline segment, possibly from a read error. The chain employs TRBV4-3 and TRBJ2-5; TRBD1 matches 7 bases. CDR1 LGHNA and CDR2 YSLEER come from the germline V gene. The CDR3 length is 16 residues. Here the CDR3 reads CASSQDSAGGQETQYF. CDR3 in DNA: TGTGCCAGCAGCCAAGATAGCGCAGGGGGTCAAGAGACCCAGTACTTC.

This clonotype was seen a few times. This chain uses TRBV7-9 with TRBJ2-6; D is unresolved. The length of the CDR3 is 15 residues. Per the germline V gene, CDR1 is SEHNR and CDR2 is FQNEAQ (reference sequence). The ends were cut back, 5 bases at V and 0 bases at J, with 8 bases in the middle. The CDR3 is CASSVPGSGANVLTF. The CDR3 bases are TGTGCCAGCAGCGTCCCGGGCTCTGGGGCCAACGTCCTGACTTTC.

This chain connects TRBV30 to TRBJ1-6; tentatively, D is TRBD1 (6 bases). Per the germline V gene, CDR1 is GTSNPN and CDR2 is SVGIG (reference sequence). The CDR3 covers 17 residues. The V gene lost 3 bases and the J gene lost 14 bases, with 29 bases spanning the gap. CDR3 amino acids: CAWSHHSFGQLPSALHF. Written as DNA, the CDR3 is TGTGCCTGGAGCCACCATAGCTTCGGACAGCTCCCGTCGGCCCTCCACTTT.